This entry is about one T cell receptor (beta chain). Assay: immunoSEQ multiplex PCR; the TCRdb copy retains only in-frame clones and omits some. The sample carries under 130,000 clones, 84% recorded once. Deletions cut 4 bases from V and 7 bases from J, with 18 bases between. This CDR3 has 15 residues. Germline V CDR1 and CDR2: KGHDR, SFDVKD. The sample originates from a study of blood T cell repertoires in COVID-19. Study-wide context: COVID-19 samples collected from the United States, Italy and Spain covered acute and convalescent phases. T cells, B-cell-depleted T cells, or PBMCs supplied cDNA or gDNA.

This receptor was taken from a human donor in a cohort sampled during active or convalescent COVID-19. The sample was peripheral blood. The chain joins TRBV24-1 to TRBJ1-2; tentative D call: TRBD1 (5 bases). CDR3 protein: CATSDHNTGARGYTF. CDR3 sequence (DNA): TGTGCCACCAGTGACCACAATACAGGAGCCCGTGGCTACACCTTC.